These 11 T cell receptor beta chains share one sample of origin, sequenced in a study of T cell responses to AZD1222 COVID-19 vaccine. TCRdb's table, derived via immunoSEQ multiplex PCR, lists solely in-frame clones and lacks some. The sample contains about 120,000 clones, approximately 86% of which appear only once. The sample in question was peripheral blood, obtained on day 0 of AZD1222 vaccination. Receptors were obtained from an adult in good health.

The chain employs TRBV7-2 and TRBJ2-6, with D perhaps matching TRBD1 or TRBD2 (6 bases each). CDR1 is SGHTA, CDR2 FQGNSA, per germline. The CDR3 is 15 residues long. V lost 5 bases and J 4 bases, leaving 12 bases between the germline ends. The CDR3 region is CASSPRGEGANVLTF. CDR3 nucleotides: TGTGCCAGCAGCCCAAGGGGGGAAGGGGCCAACGTCCTGACTTTC.

This chain connects TRBV30 to TRBJ1-1; D gene ambiguous. CDR3 size: 14 residues. Germline lookup yields CDR1 GTSNPN and CDR2 SVGIG (reference sequence). Between the trimmed V and J ends, which lost 0 bases and 2 bases, there was a span of 10 bases. As DNA, the CDR3 is TGTGCCTGGAGTGTAAATTCAGGAAACACTGAAGCTTTCTTT. Its translation is CAWSVNSGNTEAFF.

The rearrangement uses TRBV5-8 and TRBJ2-1; no clear D. The CDR3 has 12 amino acids. CDR1 and CDR2 from the germline V gene are SGHTS and YDEGEE. The V end lost 3 bases, the J end lost 4 bases, and 5 bases lay between the germline ends. The CDR3 coding sequence is TGTGCCAGCAGCTCACAGTACAATGAGCAGTTCTTC. Translating gives CASSSQYNEQFF.

The chain links TRBV10-3 to TRBJ2-6; 9 bases map to TRBD1. CDR3 length equals 16 residues. Germline trimming cut 8 bases from V and 0 bases from J; bases unmatched to any gene: 5. The germline gives CDR1 ENHRY, CDR2 SYGVKD. CDR3 sequence: CAISTGGSSGANVLTF. CDR3 coding DNA: TGTGCCATCTCGACAGGGGGAAGCTCTGGGGCCAACGTCCTGACTTTC.

J is TRBJ1-6 and V is TRBV28; 9 bases map to TRBD1. Trimming cost V 6 bases and J 7 bases; bases outside gene matches: 10. CDR1 and CDR2 from the germline V gene are MDHEN and SYDVKM. The CDR3 runs to 16 residues. In DNA form, the CDR3 reads TGTGCCAGCAGGCACTCCACAGGGGGCCGGAATTCACCCCTCCACTTT. This codes for CASRHSTGGRNSPLHF.

The chain links TRBV18 to TRBJ1-1; TRBD1 is a possible D gene (6 bases). Germline V gives CDR1 KGHSH, CDR2 LQKENI. This CDR3 is built from 16 residues. The V end lost 4 bases, the J end lost 4 bases, and 19 bases lay between the germline ends. The DNA of the CDR3 is TGTGCCAGCTCACTCGGAGGACAGTCGAGGGTCACTGAAGCTTTCTTT. Residues: CASSLGGQSRVTEAFF. Drawing the rest from reference TRBV18 and TRBJ1-1, the complete variable domain is NAGVMQNPRHLVRRRGQEARLRCSPMKGHSHVYWYRQLPEEGLKFMVYLQKENIIDESGMPKERFSAEFPKEGPSILRIQQVVRGDSAAYFCASSLGGQSRVTEAFFGQGTRLTVV.

This chain connects TRBV18 to TRBJ1-2; D remains ambiguous. Germline CDR1 KGHSH, CDR2 LQKENI. This CDR3 spans 14 amino acids. The ends were cut back, 3 bases at V and 2 bases at J, with 10 bases in the middle. CDR3 loop: CASSPSRQNYGYTF. In DNA form, the CDR3 reads TGTGCCAGCTCACCGTCGAGACAAAACTATGGCTACACCTTC.

The chain carries TRBV4-2 and TRBJ2-3; D perhaps matches TRBD1 (5 bases). V was cut by 3 bases and J by 2 bases, with 9 bases left in between. The CDR3 covers 14 residues. The V gene's germline CDR1 is LGHNA and CDR2 YNFKEQ. In DNA, the CDR3 is TGTGCCAGCAGCCAGAAGGGGTCCACAGATACGCAGTATTTT. Protein product: CASSQKGSTDTQYF.

The chain has TRBV25-1 and TRBJ1-2; D might be TRBD1 (5 bases). The V gene's germline CDR1 is MGHDK and CDR2 SYGVNS. Trimming took 4 bases from V and 5 from J, leaving 11 bases between them. This CDR3 region has 13 residues. CDR3 region: CASSAAPGYGYTF. The CDR3 DNA follows: TGTGCCAGCAGTGCCGCCCCAGGGTATGGCTACACCTTC.

This rearrangement joins TRBV20-1 to TRBJ1-1, with 7 nucleotides matching TRBD1. CDR3 size: 14 residues. Germline CDR1 DFQATT, CDR2 SNEGSKA (reference sequence). The junction had 4 bases not matched to a gene; V was cut back by 3 bases and J by 0 bases. CDR3 in DNA: TGCAGTGCTAGTCCGACAGGGATGAACACTGAAGCTTTCTTT. Translating gives CSASPTGMNTEAFF.

The chain joins TRBV5-4 to TRBJ1-1; weak D call: TRBD1 (5 bases). Germline values: CDR1 SGHNT, CDR2 YYREEE (reference sequence). V was trimmed by 3 bases and J by 3 bases, leaving 12 bases between them. The CDR3 spans 14 residues. CDR3 residues: CASSSGRDYTEAFF. The CDR3, as DNA: TGTGCCAGCAGCTCAGGGAGGGATTACACTGAAGCTTTCTTT.